This TCR beta chain appears in the sequencing data of a study of identical twins. TCRdb called the 5' RACE reads again in MiXCR, with one record for every CDR3 protein. The profile covers about 570,000 distinct CDR3 sequences, with 9.5% to 10% appearing a single time and around 3.2% taken by the ten largest. Study-wide results and caveats: Insertions were fewer in abundant cord blood beta clonotypes, whereas memory repertoires showed none of this pattern.

Trimming took 3 bases from V and 5 from J; bases not matched to a gene: 6. CDR1 and CDR2 from the germline V gene are GTSNPN and SVGIG (reference sequence). This CDR3 spans 13 amino acids. Concerning this clonotype: No antigen is known for it.

The same sample was also used in a study of yellow fever vaccine responses in identical twins.

The sequenced sample consisted of PBMCs. This chain connects TRBV30 to TRBJ2-5, with 7 nucleotides matching TRBD1. The TCR comes from a woman under 30 in good health. CDR3 residues: CAWSAGGFETQYF. DNA for the CDR3: TGTGCCTGGAGCGCAGGGGGATTTGAGACCCAGTACTTC. Combining the CDR3 with reference TRBV30 and TRBJ2-5 gives the whole variable domain SQTIHQWPATLVQPVGSPLSLECTVEGTSNPNLYWYRQAAGRGLQLLFYSVGIGQISSEVPQNLSASRPQDRQFILSSKKLLLSDSGFYLCAWSAGGFETQYFGPGTRLLVL.